Sequencing of this T cell receptor beta chain was carried out in a study of OX40 agonist ivuxolimab in advanced cancers. Study as a whole: There were three patients with partial responses, one having hepatocellular carcinoma and two cutaneous melanoma.

Study conclusions and caveats: CD4+ and CD8+ blood T cells expanded clonally by week 6 at 0.1 to 3.0 mg/kg.

Of note for this clone: Its antigen remains unknown.

Repertoires were generated with immunoSEQ multiplex PCR, while TCRdb's copy carries only in-frame clones and drops some. This table has roughly 43,000 clones, around nine tenths appearing once. Per germline, CDR1 SGHKS and CDR2 YYEKEE (reference sequence). V lost 2 bases, J lost 8 bases, and 4 bases stayed unmatched. This CDR3 has 14 residues. Source: CD4+ or CD8+ T cells sorted from blood, taken in a trial of the OX40 agonist ivuxolimab. This sequence joins TRBV5-5 and TRBJ2-1; 10 bases agree with TRBD2. The TCR was taken from an adult with an advanced solid tumor such as melanoma, head and neck, liver or kidney cancer. CDR3 DNA sequence: TGTGCCAGCAGCTTAAGCGGGGGGGCCGATGAGCAGTTCTTC. Its protein is CASSLSGGADEQFF. The variable domain in full, with the rest retrieved from reference TRBV5-5 and TRBJ2-1, is DAGVTQSPTHLIKTRGQQVTLRCSPISGHKSVSWYQQVLGQGPQFIFQYYEKEERGRGNFPDRFSARQFPNYSSELNVNALLLGDSALYLCASSLSGGADEQFFGPGTRLTVL.